The 9 T cell receptor beta chains listed next were all sequenced from one sample in a study of blood T cell repertoires in COVID-19. Sequencing was performed with immunoSEQ multiplex PCR; in TCRdb, only in-frame clones are kept and a portion is missing. This table holds fewer than 120,000 clones, 72% found once. Sequencing used peripheral blood. These receptor sequences come from a woman in her sixties or seventies with acute or convalescent COVID-19.

The rearrangement uses TRBV5-5 and TRBJ2-7; TRBD1 matches at 11 bases. The V gene's germline CDR1 is SGHKS and CDR2 YYEKEE (reference sequence). The CDR3 covers 15 residues. V trimming: 3 bases; J trimming: 3 bases; junction bases outside the gene matches: 5. CDR3 in DNA: TGTGCCAGCAGCTGGGACAGGGGGTTGGACTACGAGCAGTACTTC. Its protein product is CASSWDRGLDYEQYF.

The chain recombines TRBV6-5 with TRBJ2-7; 12 nucleotides agree with TRBD2. Germline CDR1 MNHEY, CDR2 SVGAGI. The CDR3 contains 15 residues. V was pared by 2 bases and J by 3 bases, with 2 bases of the junction left unmatched. CDR3 bases: TGTGCCAGCAGTTACGAGACTAGCGGGGGCTACGAGCAGTACTTC. This encodes CASSYETSGGYEQYF.

The V gene is TRBV4-2, the J gene TRBJ2-3; 10 nucleotides match TRBD2. With V trimmed by 1 base and J by 2 bases, 3 bases remained unmatched. Germline CDR1 LGHNA, CDR2 YNFKEQ. This CDR3 spans 16 amino acids. The CDR3 spells CASSQGTSGNTDTQYF. CDR3 bases: TGTGCCAGCAGCCAAGGAACTAGCGGGAACACAGATACGCAGTATTTT.

The rearrangement joins TRBV27 to TRBJ1-5; the match to TRBD1 covers 9 bases. Germline CDR1 and CDR2: MNHEY and SMNVEV (reference sequence). The junction had 2 bases not matched to a gene; V was cut back by 5 bases and J by 6 bases. The CDR3 is 13 residues long. For the CDR3, the DNA is TGTGCCAGCAGTACAGGGGGCTCTCAGCCCCAGCATTTT. Protein sequence: CASSTGGSQPQHF.

The V gene is TRBV30, the J gene TRBJ1-5; D remains unclear. V lost 3 bases, J lost 6 bases, and 15 bases lay in between. CDR1 is GTSNPN, CDR2 SVGIG, per germline (reference sequence). CDR3 length equals 14 residues. CDR3 bases: TGTGCCTGGAGCGAAACCGGAGGCACTCAGCCCCAGCATTTT. This encodes CAWSETGGTQPQHF.

The sample holds one count of this clone. The V call is TRBV11-1, the J call TRBJ2-2; 7 bases line up with TRBD2. The ends lost 5 bases at V and 6 bases at J; junction bases unmatched: 6. The CDR3 runs 14 residues. Germline V gene sequence: CDR1 SGHAT, CDR2 FQDESV (reference sequence). The CDR3 region is CASSLHGGSGELFF. The DNA of the CDR3 is TGTGCCAGCAGCCTACACGGGGGGTCCGGGGAGCTGTTTTTT.

The rearrangement joins TRBV7-2 to TRBJ1-2; the D gene is possibly TRBD1 (5 bases). This CDR3 comprises 14 residues. The V end lost 8 bases, the J end lost 2 bases, and 15 bases lay between the germline ends. Germline V gives CDR1 SGHTA, CDR2 FQGNSA. The CDR3 DNA is TGTGCCAGCCGGCAAGCCCAGGGAAACTATGGCTACACCTTC. This encodes CASRQAQGNYGYTF.

This rearrangement joins TRBV29-1 to TRBJ1-4, with a weak D call TRBD1 (5 bases). Looked up from germline, CDR1 is SQVTM and CDR2 is ANQGSEA. The CDR3 is 13 residues long. Deletions cut 8 bases from V and 0 bases from J, with 10 bases between. DNA of the CDR3: TGCAGCTTCGCGGGGGCAACTAATGAAAAACTGTTTTTT. Its protein product is CSFAGATNEKLFF.

The rearrangement links TRBV5-1 to TRBJ1-4, with TRBD1 matching over 7 bases. The CDR3 extends over 16 amino acids. The germline V gene has CDR1 SGHRS and CDR2 YFSETQ. Trimming at V came to 0 bases and at J to 8 bases, leaving 10 bases not matched to a gene. The CDR3 nucleotides are TGCGCCAGCAGCTTGGGATTTGGGACAGAAGGAGAAAAACTGTTTTTT. The encoded protein is CASSLGFGTEGEKLFF.